The clone carrying this T cell receptor (beta chain) showed up just once. Germline loops: CDR1 LNHNV, CDR2 YYDKDF (reference sequence). The CDR3 has 16 amino acids. V lost 2 bases and J lost 5; bases outside the gene matches: 7. This sample was taken from a study of blood T cell repertoires in COVID-19. Across the whole study: COVID-19 samples, acute and convalescent, were from the United States, Italy and Spain.

Measured with immunoSEQ multiplex PCR; TCRdb has only the in-frame clones, and not every one. This repertoire shows about 300,000 clones, 87% found once; its top ten account for roughly 2.3%. This rearrangement joins TRBV15 to TRBJ2-1, with 9 bases identical to TRBD1. This receptor was identified in a man younger than 35 with active or convalescent COVID-19. The sequenced sample consisted of peripheral blood. The CDR3 is CATSRPRDRVHNEQFF. The CDR3 bases are TGTGCCACCAGCAGACCCCGGGACAGGGTTCACAATGAGCAGTTCTTC.